This entry features one T cell receptor (beta chain) sequence. The antigen remains unidentified. The sample belongs to a study of identifying expanded T cells in peripheral blood. Healthy donors had no documented immune events, such as infections, while sampled. Broader study findings: Technical replicates showed about 1.2 changed clones; approximately 2 weeks about 16; four weeks 19. Variance in clone template counts between approximately two-week samples significantly increased with total template count across all healthy donors.

Here immunoSEQ multiplex PCR was the method, and the copy in TCRdb shows in-frame clones only, minus some. The data hold 55,000 to 60,000 clones, with roughly 90% observed a single time. This CDR3 spans 16 amino acids. The J segment lost 7 bases and the V segment lost 6 bases, leaving 12 bases of the junction unmatched. Germline lookup yields CDR1 MGHRA and CDR2 YSYEKL. The TCR originated in a person aged 18 to 75 in good health. The sample comprised blood. This sequence joins TRBV4-1 and TRBJ2-1, with 10 bases lining up with TRBD2. The CDR3 nucleotides are TGCGCCAGCAGTCGCCTACTAGCGGGAAGTATAAATGAGCAGTTCTTC. Residues: CASSRLLAGSINEQFF.